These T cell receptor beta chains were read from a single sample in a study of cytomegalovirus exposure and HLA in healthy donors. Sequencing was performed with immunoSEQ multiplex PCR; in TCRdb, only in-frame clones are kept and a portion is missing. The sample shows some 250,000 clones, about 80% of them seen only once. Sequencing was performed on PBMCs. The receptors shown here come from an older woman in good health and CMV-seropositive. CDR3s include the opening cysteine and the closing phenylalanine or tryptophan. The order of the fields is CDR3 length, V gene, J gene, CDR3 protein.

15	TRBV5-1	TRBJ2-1	CASTQGLRSYNEQFF
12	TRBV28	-	CASSIPGREQYF
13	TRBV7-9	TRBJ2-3	CSSRKYSTDTQYF
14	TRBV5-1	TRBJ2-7	CASSGGQGPYEQYF
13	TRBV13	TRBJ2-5	CASSIQKIGTQYF
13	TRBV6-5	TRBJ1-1	CASSYSSNTEAFF
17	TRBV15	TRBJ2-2	CATSNRGGIRDTGELFF
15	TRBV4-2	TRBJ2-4	CASSQEGTELNIQYF
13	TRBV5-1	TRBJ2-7	CASSVDRFYEQYF
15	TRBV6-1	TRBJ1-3	CASSQPGVFGNTIYF
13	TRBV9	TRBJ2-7	CASSSGTAYEQYF
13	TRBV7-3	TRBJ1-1	CASSDGGATEAFF
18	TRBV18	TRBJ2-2	CASSPLGTGGSNTGELFF
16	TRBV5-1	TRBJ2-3	CASSRIAGGSTDTQYF
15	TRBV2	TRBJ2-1	CASSEDSGRYNEQFF
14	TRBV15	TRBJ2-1	CATSTRQGYNEQFF
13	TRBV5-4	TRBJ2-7	CASSLARAVEQYF
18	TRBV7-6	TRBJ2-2	CASSLTDRTRANTGELFF
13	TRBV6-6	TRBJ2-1	CASRANTYNEQFF
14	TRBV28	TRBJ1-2	CASSSPGTGGSYTF
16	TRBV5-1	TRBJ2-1	CASSLVGGRADNEQFF
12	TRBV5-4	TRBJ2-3	CASSLYLDTQYF
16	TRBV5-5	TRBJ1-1	CASSLLQGAPNTEAFF
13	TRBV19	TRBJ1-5	CASSTGSRLPQHF
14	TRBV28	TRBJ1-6	CASNTGTDLSPLHF
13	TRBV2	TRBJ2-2	CAHRGLNTGELFF
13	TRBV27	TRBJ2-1	CASRKSGSVEQFF
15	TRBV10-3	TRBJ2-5	CATRGVIVRQETQYF
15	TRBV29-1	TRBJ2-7	CSVESPGLALHEQYF
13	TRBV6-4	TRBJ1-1	CASAFDRNTEAFF
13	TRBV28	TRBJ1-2	CASRQDRAYGYTF
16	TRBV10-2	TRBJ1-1	CASSESGTGGKTEAFF
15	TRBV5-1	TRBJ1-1	CASSPGQALWTEAFF
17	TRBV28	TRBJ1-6	CASSLGTASSYNSPLHF
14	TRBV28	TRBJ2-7	CASNMDRSSYEQYF
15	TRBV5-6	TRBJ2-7	CASSFSGTSLPEQYF
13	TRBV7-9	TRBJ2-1	CASYGLAGVEQFF
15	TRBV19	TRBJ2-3	CASSSHHGGTDTQYF
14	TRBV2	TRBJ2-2	CASTTGVLAGELFF
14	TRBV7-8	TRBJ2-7	CASSLDEGGSEQYF
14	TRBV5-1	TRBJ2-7	CASSAGTVSYEQYF
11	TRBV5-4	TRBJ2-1	CASSNEVEQFF
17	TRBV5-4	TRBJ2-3	CASSTLIAGGEADTQYF
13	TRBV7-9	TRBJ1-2	CASSSQGSYGYTF
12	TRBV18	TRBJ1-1	CATNPGGTEAFF
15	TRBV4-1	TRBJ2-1	CASSLLADPYNEQFF
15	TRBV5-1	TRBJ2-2	CASGPGLETTGELFF
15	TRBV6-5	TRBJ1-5	CASSYSNLSGQPQHF
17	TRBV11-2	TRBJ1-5	CASSLSQGRLGNQPQHF
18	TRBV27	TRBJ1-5	CASSAQYRERGSNQPQHF
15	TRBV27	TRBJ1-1	CVSRRTLTGVAEAFF
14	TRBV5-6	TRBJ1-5	CASSFGLINQPQHF
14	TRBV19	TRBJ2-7	CASSGASGSYEQYF